This TCR beta chain was observed in a study of T cells in Graves' hyperthyroidism and ophthalmopathy. Findings and limits, study-wide: Most thyroid clonotypes with frequency above 0.001 were detected in blood.

TCR beta CDR3 regions were amplified from RNA. The TCR CDR3 first-round RT-PCR relied on the HTBI primer set. TCRdb redid the calling of the multiplex PCR reads with MiXCR, one entry per CDR3 protein. Of 490,000 or so distinct CDR3 sequences listed, about 20% were seen once; the top ten hold roughly 50%. About this clonotype itself: Its specificity is unknown.

V shed 3 bases and J shed 7 bases, with 13 bases lying between them. Looked up from germline, CDR1 is MNHEY and CDR2 is SVGAGI. This CDR3 is 13 amino acids long. The study left out patients who had uncontrolled infection, other autoimmune disease, pregnancy or lactation. This clonotype was sampled from a man aged 35-49 years with Graves' ophthalmopathy. Material for sequencing was blood. The genes are TRBV6-5 and TRBJ2-7; D remains unclear. The CDR3 nucleotides read TGTGCCAGCAGTTATGGGTACAGAGTGGAGCAGTACTTC. Protein sequence: CASSYGYRVEQYF.